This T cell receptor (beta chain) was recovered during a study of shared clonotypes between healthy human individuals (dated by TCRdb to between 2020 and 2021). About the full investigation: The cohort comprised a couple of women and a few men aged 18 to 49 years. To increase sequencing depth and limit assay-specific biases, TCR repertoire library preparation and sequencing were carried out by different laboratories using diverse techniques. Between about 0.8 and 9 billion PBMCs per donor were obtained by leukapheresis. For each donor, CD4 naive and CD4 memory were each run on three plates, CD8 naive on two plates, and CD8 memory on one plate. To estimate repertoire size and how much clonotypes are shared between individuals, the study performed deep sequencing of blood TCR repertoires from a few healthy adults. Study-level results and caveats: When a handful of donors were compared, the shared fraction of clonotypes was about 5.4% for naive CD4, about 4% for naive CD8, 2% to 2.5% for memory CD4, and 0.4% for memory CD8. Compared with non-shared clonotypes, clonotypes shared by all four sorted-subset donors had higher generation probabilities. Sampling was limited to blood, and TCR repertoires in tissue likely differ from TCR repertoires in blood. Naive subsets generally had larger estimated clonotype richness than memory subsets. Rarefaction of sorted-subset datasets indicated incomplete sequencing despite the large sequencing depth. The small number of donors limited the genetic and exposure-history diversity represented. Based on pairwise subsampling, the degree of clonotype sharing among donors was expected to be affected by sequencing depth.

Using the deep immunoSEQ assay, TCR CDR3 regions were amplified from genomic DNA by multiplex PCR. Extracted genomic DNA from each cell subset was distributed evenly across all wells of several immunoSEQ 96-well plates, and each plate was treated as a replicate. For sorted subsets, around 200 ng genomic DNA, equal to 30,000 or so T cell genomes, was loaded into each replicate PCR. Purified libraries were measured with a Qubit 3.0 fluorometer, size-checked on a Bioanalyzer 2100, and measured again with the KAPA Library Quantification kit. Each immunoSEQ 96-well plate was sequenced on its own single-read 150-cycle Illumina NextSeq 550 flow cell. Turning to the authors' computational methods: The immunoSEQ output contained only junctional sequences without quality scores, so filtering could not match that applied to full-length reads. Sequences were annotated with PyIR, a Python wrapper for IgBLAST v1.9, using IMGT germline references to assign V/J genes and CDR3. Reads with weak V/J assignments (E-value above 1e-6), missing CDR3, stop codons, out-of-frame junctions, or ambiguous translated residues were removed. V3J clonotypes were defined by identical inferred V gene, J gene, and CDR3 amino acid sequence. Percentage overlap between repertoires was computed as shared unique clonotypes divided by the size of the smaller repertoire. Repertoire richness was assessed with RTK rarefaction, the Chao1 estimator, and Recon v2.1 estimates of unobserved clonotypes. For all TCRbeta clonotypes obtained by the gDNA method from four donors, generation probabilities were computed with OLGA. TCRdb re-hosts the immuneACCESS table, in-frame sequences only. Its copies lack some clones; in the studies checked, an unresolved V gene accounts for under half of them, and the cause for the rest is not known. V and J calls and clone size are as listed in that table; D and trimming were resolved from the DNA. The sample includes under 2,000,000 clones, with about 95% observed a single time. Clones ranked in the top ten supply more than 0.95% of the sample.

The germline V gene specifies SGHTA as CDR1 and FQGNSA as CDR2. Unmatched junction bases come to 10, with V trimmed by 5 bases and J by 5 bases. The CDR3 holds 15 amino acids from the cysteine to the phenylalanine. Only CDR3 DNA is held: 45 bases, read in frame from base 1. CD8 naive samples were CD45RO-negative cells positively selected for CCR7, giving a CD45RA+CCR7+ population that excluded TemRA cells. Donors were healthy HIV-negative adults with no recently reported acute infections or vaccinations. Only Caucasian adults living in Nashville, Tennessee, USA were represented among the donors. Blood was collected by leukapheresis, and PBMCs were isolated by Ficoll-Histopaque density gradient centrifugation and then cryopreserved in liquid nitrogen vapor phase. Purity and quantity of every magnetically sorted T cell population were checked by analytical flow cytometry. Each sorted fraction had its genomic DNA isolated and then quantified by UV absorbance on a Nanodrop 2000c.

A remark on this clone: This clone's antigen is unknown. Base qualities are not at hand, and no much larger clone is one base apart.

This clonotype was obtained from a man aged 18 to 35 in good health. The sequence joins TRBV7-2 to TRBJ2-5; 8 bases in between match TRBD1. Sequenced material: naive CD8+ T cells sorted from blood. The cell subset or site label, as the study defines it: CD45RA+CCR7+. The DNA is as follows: TGTGCCAGCAGCCAACGGACAGGGCTTATGGAGACCCAGTACTTC. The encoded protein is CASSQRTGLMETQYF.